This is a list of T cell receptor beta chains from one sample in a study of shared clonotypes between healthy human individuals. Sequencing was performed with immunoSEQ multiplex PCR; in TCRdb, only in-frame clones are kept and a portion is missing. Of a few million clones in the sample, roughly 93% were seen once. The sequencing sample was made of naive CD4+ T cells from PBMCs. The receptors here all came from a man younger than 35 in good health. Some clones in this sample may be carry-over from other donors' samples. CDR3s include the opening cysteine and the closing phenylalanine or tryptophan. Size is omitted from some rows. Given values are once, few, many or a class for expanded clones.

v_gene: TRBV19; j_gene: TRBJ1-2; abundance: NA; CDR3aa: CASSMGQIRYGYTF
v_gene: TRBV18; j_gene: TRBJ2-5; abundance: NA; CDR3aa: CASSLTDRQETQYF
v_gene: TRBV6-6; j_gene: TRBJ1-5; abundance: NA; CDR3aa: CASSYSGSNQPQHF
v_gene: TRBV27; j_gene: TRBJ2-1; abundance: NA; CDR3aa: CASSLGTVHHEQFF
v_gene: TRBV5-5; j_gene: TRBJ2-3; abundance: NA; CDR3aa: CASSVGGRADTQYF
v_gene: TRBV13; j_gene: TRBJ2-1; abundance: NA; CDR3aa: CASSSPTSGYNEQFF
v_gene: TRBV2; j_gene: TRBJ1-2; abundance: NA; CDR3aa: CASSDLAVTDYGYTF
v_gene: TRBV5-1; j_gene: TRBJ2-5; abundance: once; CDR3aa: CASSSLAGGGETQYF
v_gene: TRBV6-5; j_gene: TRBJ1-2; abundance: NA; CDR3aa: CASSKQGSHGGYTF
v_gene: TRBV15; j_gene: TRBJ1-5; abundance: NA; CDR3aa: CATSRTGDNQPQHF
v_gene: TRBV11-2; j_gene: TRBJ2-2; abundance: NA; CDR3aa: CASSLGLPAGELFF
v_gene: TRBV5-1; j_gene: TRBJ2-5; abundance: NA; CDR3aa: CASSRGHQETQYF
v_gene: TRBV28; j_gene: TRBJ2-7; abundance: NA; CDR3aa: CASTTPGTTYEQYF
v_gene: TRBV5-1; j_gene: TRBJ2-7; abundance: NA; CDR3aa: CASSLESNYEQYF
v_gene: TRBV18; j_gene: TRBJ1-4; abundance: NA; CDR3aa: CASSPRTGTTNEKLFF
v_gene: TRBV19; j_gene: TRBJ2-7; abundance: NA; CDR3aa: CASSALAGKYEQYF
v_gene: TRBV10-2; j_gene: TRBJ1-1; abundance: NA; CDR3aa: CASSEQGNTEAFF
v_gene: TRBV7-2; j_gene: TRBJ2-7; abundance: NA; CDR3aa: CASSFRWGEQYF
v_gene: TRBV18; j_gene: TRBJ1-1; abundance: NA; CDR3aa: CASSPGQVENTEAFF
v_gene: TRBV11-3; j_gene: TRBJ2-2; abundance: NA; CDR3aa: CASSFKNPGAGELFF
v_gene: TRBV6-1; j_gene: TRBJ1-1; abundance: NA; CDR3aa: CASSYIFRGDAEAFF
v_gene: TRBV4-1; j_gene: TRBJ1-6; abundance: NA; CDR3aa: CASSRRTGESPLHF
v_gene: TRBV9; j_gene: TRBJ2-7; abundance: NA; CDR3aa: CASSVTLGGGYEQYF
v_gene: TRBV5-1; j_gene: TRBJ1-1; abundance: once; CDR3aa: CASSFLQAGTEAFF
v_gene: TRBV18; j_gene: TRBJ2-7; abundance: NA; CDR3aa: CASSPLSVGYRLYEQYF
v_gene: TRBV6-5; j_gene: TRBJ2-1; abundance: NA; CDR3aa: CASTDYNEQFF